What follows are 32 T cell receptor beta chains derived from one specimen sequenced in a study of blood T cells in healthy people across ages. It was with a sample-barcoded 5' primer and a J-beta primer mix that a second PCR of roughly 7 to 12 cycles was run. TCRdb reprocessed the 5' RACE reads with MiXCR, giving one entry per CDR3 protein. The repertoire has 1.5 million to 1.8 million distinct CDR3 sequences, roughly 43% of them found once; the top ten carry over 3.5%. The sample comprised blood. These receptors were collected from a woman aged 18-35 years in good health.

V is TRBV2 and J is TRBJ2-3, with D unclear. Looked up from germline, CDR1 is SNHLY and CDR2 is FYNNEI. CDR3 length equals 14 residues. With 4 bases removed from V and 6 bases from J, the gap between germline ends came to 14 bases. Here the CDR3 DNA reads TGTGCCAGCAGTGGCCCCCCGCAAGTCGATACGCAGTATTTT. Its protein product is CASSGPPQVDTQYF.

Many counts were recorded for this clonotype. This sequence joins TRBV29-1 and TRBJ2-1; 9 bases line up with TRBD2. The V gene's germline CDR1 is SQVTM and CDR2 ANQGSEA. Germline trimming cut 3 bases from V and 4 bases from J; bases unmatched to any gene: 4. The CDR3 extends over 14 amino acids. The CDR3 here is CSVEVAGVYNEQFF. The CDR3 DNA sequence: TGCAGCGTTGAGGTAGCGGGAGTGTACAATGAGCAGTTCTTC.

V is TRBV12-3 or TRBV12-4 and J is TRBJ1-5; no firm D call. The CDR3 has 15 amino acids. Trimming pared 6 bases from V and 5 bases from J, leaving 17 bases between. CDR3 DNA: TGTGCCAGCAGCCGTGAACTTGGGTTCGATCAGCCCCAGCATTTT. Its translation is CASSRELGFDQPQHF.

Only a few counts were recorded for this clonotype. The genes are TRBV7-2 and TRBJ2-1, with D possibly matching TRBD2 (5 bases). Germline lookup yields CDR1 SGHTA and CDR2 FQGNSA. Trimming cost V 0 bases and J 2 bases, with 5 bases left between them. The CDR3 sequence is 14 residues long. CDR3 region: CASSLARAYNEQFF. In DNA form, the CDR3 reads TGTGCCAGCAGCTTAGCGCGGGCCTACAATGAGCAGTTCTTC.

The V gene is TRBV7-6, the J gene TRBJ2-1, with TRBD2 as a possible D gene (5 bases). Deletions cut 10 bases from V and 0 bases from J, with 16 bases between. The CDR3 has 15 residues. Looked up from germline, CDR1 is SGHVS and CDR2 is FNYEAQ. The CDR3 is CATHPEASSYNEQFF. DNA for the CDR3: TGTGCCACCCACCCGGAGGCCAGCTCCTACAATGAGCAGTTCTTC.

This clonotype was seen ten or more times. This rearrangement joins TRBV28 to TRBJ2-7, with 9 bases identical to TRBD2. The CDR3 is made up of 16 amino acids. Trimming at V came to 3 bases and at J to 6 bases, leaving 12 bases not matched to a gene. Germline CDR1 reads MDHEN; CDR2 reads SYDVKM. The CDR3 bases are TGTGCCAGCAGTTTGGGGCTAGCGGGACCTCCAGGCGAGCAGTACTTC. This translates into CASSLGLAGPPGEQYF.

The gene calls are TRBV12-3 or TRBV12-4 and TRBJ2-3; D might be TRBD2 (5 bases). The CDR3 has 16 amino acids. With 5 bases removed from V and 5 bases from J, the gap between germline ends came to 20 bases. CDR3 region: CASSGILVGKGDTQYF. The CDR3 DNA sequence: TGTGCCAGCAGTGGGATACTAGTGGGGAAGGGAGATACGCAGTATTTT.

This sequence joins TRBV12-3 or TRBV12-4 and TRBJ1-1; D gene uncertain. The V and J ends lost 6 bases and 1 base respectively, with 15 bases between them. This CDR3 comprises 15 residues. This CDR3 reads CASSHALGRNTEAFF. CDR3 nucleotide sequence: TGTGCCAGCAGCCATGCTTTAGGCAGGAACACTGAAGCTTTCTTT.

This chain joins TRBV5-6 and TRBJ2-1; D remains ambiguous. The germline gives CDR1 SGHDT, CDR2 YYEEEE. CDR3 size: 13 residues. V was pared by 1 base and J by 13 bases, with 15 bases between. CDR3 sequence (DNA): TGTGCCAGCAGCTTGCGGCTGAGCGAGACCCAGTTCTTC. It translates to CASSLRLSETQFF.

Of note for this clonotype: Lacking the conserved final phenylalanine or tryptophan, this CDR3 likely reflects a read error. The chain links TRBV28 to TRBJ2-1; 9 nucleotides match TRBD2. The germline CDR1 and CDR2 sequences are MDHEN and SYDVKM. CDR3 length: 15 amino acids. Trimming took 4 bases from V and 8 from J; bases not matched to a gene: 9. CDR3 region: CASSSNSGSYDEQFL. CDR3 coding DNA: TGTGCCAGCAGTTCAAATAGCGGGAGTTACGATGAGCAGTTCTTG.

The J gene is TRBJ2-3, the V gene TRBV7-9; D remains unclear. Germline CDR1 is SEHNR and CDR2 is FQNEAQ (reference sequence). CDR3 length: 14 amino acids. The V and J ends lost 4 bases and 0 bases respectively, with 8 bases between them. The CDR3 DNA is TGTGCCAGCAGCTCGGTGGACAGCACAGATACGCAGTATTTT. This encodes CASSSVDSTDTQYF.

This clonotype was found a few times. The V call is TRBV20-1, the J call TRBJ1-2; a possible D gene is TRBD1 (5 bases). Between the trimmed V and J ends, which lost 0 bases and 5 bases, there was a span of 13 bases. From germline, CDR1 is DFQATT and CDR2 SNEGSKA (reference sequence). The CDR3 runs to 14 residues. The CDR3 reads CSARDPGGGYGYTF. The CDR3 DNA reads TGCAGTGCTAGAGATCCCGGCGGGGGTTATGGCTACACCTTC.

This clonotype was observed a handful of times. The V and J genes are TRBV20-1 and TRBJ1-1, with 12 bases matching TRBD1. CDR3 length: 15 amino acids. With 6 bases clipped from V and 4 bases from J, the junction kept 9 bases outside the gene matches. CDR1 is DFQATT, CDR2 SNEGSKA, per germline (reference sequence). The CDR3 is CSATGTGGPGTEAFF. Written as DNA, the CDR3 is TGCAGTGCGACCGGGACAGGGGGCCCAGGCACTGAAGCTTTCTTT.

J is TRBJ2-1 and V is TRBV20-1; 9 bases align to TRBD2. The CDR3 length is 12 residues. In germline, CDR1 is DFQATT, CDR2 SNEGSKA (reference sequence). CDR3 in DNA: TGCAGACCGGGACTAGCTTTTCGGGAGCAGTTCTTC. Amino acid sequence: CRPGLAFREQFF.

The chain recombines TRBV4-1 with TRBJ2-5, with TRBD1 matching 7 bases. This CDR3 comprises 14 residues. The junction had 4 bases not matched to a gene; V was cut back by 6 bases and J by 0 bases. CDR1 MGHRA and CDR2 YSYEKL come from the germline V gene. The CDR3 protein is CASRQGQNQETQYF. The CDR3 bases are TGCGCCAGCAGACAGGGACAGAACCAAGAGACCCAGTACTTC.

The V gene is TRBV7-2, the J gene TRBJ2-2; 8 positions match TRBD1. This CDR3 comprises 16 residues. The V segment lost 5 bases and the J segment 7 bases; nucleotides outside the gene matches: 12. CDR1 SGHTA and CDR2 FQGNSA come from the germline V gene. CDR3 sequence: CASSRLPQGDNGELFF. The CDR3 DNA follows: TGTGCCAGCAGCCGACTACCACAGGGGGATAACGGGGAGCTGTTTTTT.

J is TRBJ2-5 and V is TRBV13, with D possibly TRBD2 on 5 matching bases. The DNA matches TRBJ2-7 better at its end, which makes the J call doubtful. Germline CDR1 is PRHDT and CDR2 is FYEKMQ (reference sequence). This CDR3 region has 13 residues. The CDR3 region is CASSQPSIREQYF. Written as DNA, the CDR3 is TGTGCCAGCAGCCAACCTAGCATTCGCGAGCAGTACTTC.

J is TRBJ2-5 and V is TRBV12-3 or TRBV12-4; D gene ambiguous. CDR3 length equals 13 residues. V was shortened by 3 bases and J by 4 bases, with 9 bases between the two germline ends. The CDR3 region has the DNA TGTGCCAGCAGTTTCTTGACGAGAGAGACCCAGTACTTC. This sequence encodes CASSFLTRETQYF.

This clonotype was found a few times. V usage is TRBV5-1 and J usage is TRBJ2-7; D gene ambiguous. From germline, CDR1 is SGHRS and CDR2 YFSETQ. There are 14 residues in the CDR3. V lost 4 bases and J lost 5, with 16 bases in between. The CDR3 DNA is TGCGCCAGCAGCCTCTTCCGGCCGACGGACGAGCAGTACTTC. Translation: CASSLFRPTDEQYF. Complete variable domain (other parts from reference TRBV5-1 and TRBJ2-7): KAGVTQTPRYLIKTRGQQVTLSCSPISGHRSVSWYQQTPGQGLQFLFEYFSETQRNKGNFPGRFSGRQFSNSRSEMNVSTLELGDSALYLCASSLFRPTDEQYFGPGTRLTVT.

This clonotype has at least ten counts. The rearrangement links TRBV4-1 to TRBJ2-3; 9 nucleotides match TRBD2. CDR1 is MGHRA and CDR2 is YSYEKL in the germline V gene. This CDR3 is built from 17 residues. J gave up 2 bases and V 0 bases, and 6 bases lay outside the gene matches. The CDR3 sequence is CASSQDRAGGPTDTQYF. DNA of the CDR3: TGCGCCAGCAGCCAAGATCGCGCGGGGGGGCCCACAGATACGCAGTATTTT.

The chain combines TRBV25-1 with TRBJ2-7; D may be TRBD2 (6 bases). The CDR3 spans 13 residues. V lost 2 bases, J lost 6 bases, and 11 bases lay in between. Germline values: CDR1 MGHDK, CDR2 SYGVNS. The CDR3 sequence is CASSEGGTAEQYF. The CDR3 DNA is TGTGCCAGCAGTGAAGGGGGGACCGCCGAGCAGTACTTC.

This chain joins TRBV15 and TRBJ2-2; D ambiguous. CDR1 is LNHNV and CDR2 is YYDKDF in the germline V gene (reference sequence). V dropped 5 bases and J dropped 1 base, with 17 bases sitting between them. The CDR3 has 17 amino acids. Here the CDR3 reads CATSSASGPQNTGELFF. In DNA, the CDR3 is TGTGCCACCAGCTCCGCCTCCGGGCCACAGAACACCGGGGAGCTGTTTTTT. Using reference TRBV15 and TRBJ2-2 for the parts outside the CDR3, the full variable domain is DAMVIQNPRYQVTQFGKPVTLSCSQTLNHNVMYWYQQKSSQAPKLLFHYYDKDFNNEADTPDNFQSRRPNTSFCFLDIRSPGLGDTAMYLCATSSASGPQNTGELFFGEGSRLTVL.

The J gene is TRBJ1-5, the V gene TRBV6-6; no firm D call. Trimming took off 5 bases at V and 5 bases at J, with 4 bases between the two ends. Germline-derived CDR1 and CDR2 are MNHNY and SVGAGI (reference sequence). CDR3 length: 11 amino acids. CDR3 nucleotide sequence: TGTGCCAGCAGTCCCCATCAGCCCCAGCATTTT. Encoded protein: CASSPHQPQHF.

This chain uses TRBV29-1 with TRBJ1-2, with a tentative D call TRBD1 (5 bases). Germline V gene sequence: CDR1 SQVTM, CDR2 ANQGSEA. This CDR3 region has 15 residues. Trimming removed 4 bases at V and 4 bases at J, with 19 bases between. In nucleotides, the CDR3 is TGCAGCGTTGTTTGGGGGGGAGGGCTGACCTATGGCTACACCTTC. It encodes CSVVWGGGLTYGYTF.

The V call is TRBV3-1, the J call TRBJ2-1; the match to TRBD2 covers 11 bases. CDR3 length equals 17 residues. From germline, CDR1 is LGHDT and CDR2 YNNKEL (reference sequence). Germline trimming cut 4 bases from V and 4 bases from J; bases unmatched to any gene: 9. The CDR3 DNA reads TGTGCCAGCAGCCGAAGAAAGGGACTAGCGGAATACAATGAGCAGTTCTTC. Protein: CASSRRKGLAEYNEQFF.

V usage is TRBV27 and J usage is TRBJ2-3; a weak D match, TRBD2 (6 bases). The CDR3 loop spans 15 amino acids. Germline V gene data show CDR1 as MNHEY and CDR2 as SMNVEV (reference sequence). V shed 4 bases and J shed 7 bases, with 18 bases lying between them. As DNA, the CDR3 is TGTGCCAGCAGTTGGTCGGGACTGACTGTGAATACGCAGTATTTT. This translates into CASSWSGLTVNTQYF.

The rearrangement links TRBV7-6 to TRBJ2-1, with D perhaps being TRBD1 or TRBD2 (5 bases each). The CDR3 is 17 residues long. V lost 4 bases, J lost 8 bases, and 24 bases lay in between. The V gene's germline CDR1 is SGHVS and CDR2 FNYEAQ. The CDR3 nucleotides read TGTGCCAGCAGCTCGCCTACGGGTAGTGTATGGGACGATGAGCAGTTCTTC. As protein: CASSSPTGSVWDDEQFF. Full variable domain (remainder filled in from reference TRBV7-6 and TRBJ2-1): GAGVSQSPRYKVTKRGQDVALRCDPISGHVSLYWYRQALGQGPEFLTYFNYEAQQDKSGLPNDRFSAERPEGSISTLTIQRTEQRDSAMYRCASSSPTGSVWDDEQFFGPGTRLTVL.

Here the CDR3 DNA reads TGTGCCAGCAGCGTCCCTAGACTAGCGGGAGACAATGAGCAGTTCTTC. Translation: CASSVPRLAGDNEQFF. This chain joins TRBV9 and TRBJ2-1; 12 nucleotides line up with TRBD2. The CDR3 is made up of 16 amino acids. The germline CDR1 and CDR2 sequences are SGDLS and YYNGEE. The J segment lost 5 bases and the V segment lost 2 bases, leaving 5 bases of the junction unmatched.

The chain combines TRBV20-1 with TRBJ1-2; 8 bases agree with TRBD1. The J segment lost 3 bases and the V segment lost 0 bases, leaving 6 bases of the junction unmatched. Germline lookup yields CDR1 DFQATT and CDR2 SNEGSKA (reference sequence). The CDR3 sequence is 15 residues long. The DNA for the CDR3 is TGCAGTGCTAGAGATCCGGGACAGGTGGACTATGGCTACACCTTC. The encoded protein is CSARDPGQVDYGYTF.

The chain joins TRBV20-1 to TRBJ1-5; 8 nucleotides align to TRBD1. Germline V gene sequence: CDR1 DFQATT, CDR2 SNEGSKA (reference sequence). The trim removed 6 bases at V and 3 bases at J, leaving 7 bases unmatched. The CDR3 is 14 amino acids. CDR3 in DNA: TGCAGTGCACGACAGGGGTTCGACAATCAGCCCCAGCATTTT. Its protein is CSARQGFDNQPQHF.

This clonotype was detected a few times. The genes are TRBV5-1 and TRBJ2-3, with 8 nucleotides matching TRBD2. After removal of 1 base from V and 3 bases from J, the junction contained 7 bases not matched to a gene. This CDR3 comprises 16 residues. The germline V gene has CDR1 SGHRS and CDR2 YFSETQ. The CDR3 DNA reads as TGCGCCAGCAGCTTGATGGCCAGCGGGAGTACAGATACGCAGTATTTT. As protein: CASSLMASGSTDTQYF.

The rearrangement joins TRBV29-1 to TRBJ2-5; D call uncertain. The CDR3 contains 12 residues. Germline V lookup: CDR1 SQVTM, CDR2 ANQGSEA. Trimming pared 2 bases from V and 4 bases from J, leaving 8 bases between. CDR3 DNA sequence: TGCAGCGTTGAAATAGTGGGAGAGACCCAGTACTTC. It translates to CSVEIVGETQYF.